A selection of T cell receptor beta chains follows, all from one sample in a study of T cells in Graves' hyperthyroidism and ophthalmopathy. TCRdb analysed the multiplex PCR reads with MiXCR anew, one entry per CDR3 protein. The sample has more than 650,000 distinct CDR3 sequences, less than 15% seen once. The source material was blood. These receptor sequences come from a woman aged 18-29 years with Graves' hyperthyroidism. Each CDR3 is given without its conserved first and last residue. A D gene is named only where the DNA matches it firmly. The listing skips clone size in some rows; elsewhere it reads once, few, many or a size class.

d_gene	len	j_gene	abundance	v_gene	CDR3aa
TRBD2	12	TRBJ2-1	many	TRBV2	ASSEAGGFVEQF
.	14	TRBJ2-1	many	TRBV7-2	ASSPKYSGVVFEQF
.	10	TRBJ2-3	.	TRBV30	AWDLGADTQY
TRBD1	11	TRBJ2-1	.	TRBV6-1	ASRLQGANEQF
.	14	TRBJ2-2	many	TRBV10-3	AISESTRGYTGELF
.	14	TRBJ2-2	many	TRBV7-9	ASSFLRQRGTGELF
.	13	TRBJ2-5	many	TRBV30	AWSVTMGMQETQY
.	12	TRBJ2-7	many	TRBV7-2	ASSLVPEHYEQY
TRBD2	16	TRBJ2-1	.	TRBV9	ASSVGGGLAGRMNEQF
.	15	TRBJ2-7	few	TRBV12-3/TRBV12-4	ASIGVGPRTSNYEQY
TRBD2	16	TRBJ2-1	many	TRBV30	AWSGGRSGSGRINEQF
.	13	TRBJ1-4	.	TRBV19	ASSISGRTSEKLF
.	12	TRBJ1-2	many	TRBV28	ASSLIGFPYGYT
.	13	TRBJ1-1	many	TRBV28	ASRTAGMGDTEAF
TRBD2	14	TRBJ2-1	many	TRBV27	ASSLLAGGQGNEQF
TRBD2	11	TRBJ2-1	many	TRBV30	AWSVTSGREQF
.	13	TRBJ2-1	.	TRBV7-9	ASSLSGGSSYEQF
.	15	TRBJ2-7	.	TRBV28	ASSSHMDEISSYEQY
TRBD1	12	TRBJ1-1	.	TRBV5-1	ASSLAGQVTEAF
TRBD2	13	TRBJ2-5	many	TRBV3-1	ASSPGLAGEETQY
.	16	TRBJ2-7	.	TRBV5-5	ASSLGPPLGINSYEQY
TRBD2	13	TRBJ2-1	.	TRBV18	ASSPGLAGNGEQF
.	13	TRBJ2-3	.	TRBV4-1	ASSQGPAESDTQY
TRBD1	13	TRBJ2-1	few	TRBV19	ASTLDRGPWNEQF
TRBD1	13	TRBJ1-5	few	TRBV20-1	SATGTGGGNRPQH
.	13	TRBJ2-1	few	TRBV9	ASSVGGRLGNEQF
.	10	TRBJ1-2	many	TRBV28	ASSVRGFGYT
TRBD1	13	TRBJ2-3	.	TRBV7-9	ASSLEPGQGDTQY
.	12	TRBJ2-5	few	TRBV5-1	ASSFEIIEETQY
.	11	TRBJ2-1	few	TRBV7-2	ASSLEVLNEQF
TRBD1	14	TRBJ1-5	once	TRBV19	ASRLTGSKGNQPQH
.	10	TRBJ2-1	.	TRBV12-3/TRBV12-4	ASSVKYNEQF
.	16	TRBJ2-7	many	TRBV13	ASSSSPSYAQANYEQY
TRBD2	14	TRBJ2-1	.	TRBV4-1	ASSQGPQSGMGEQF
TRBD2	15	TRBJ2-1	few	TRBV9	ASSVGPSGSFDNEQF
.	13	TRBJ2-2	many	TRBV30	AGRPRGRFTGELF
.	13	TRBJ2-1	many	TRBV18	ASSPGQGRTNEQF
TRBD1	11	TRBJ1-2	many	TRBV2	ASSYRGGDGYT
TRBD2	11	TRBJ2-7	many	TRBV12-3/TRBV12-4	ASSLLAGGPQY
.	13	TRBJ1-5	many	TRBV7-9	ASSLAGRSNQPQH
TRBD1	14	TRBJ1-4	many	TRBV7-6	ASSPGQNMRSEKLF
.	17	TRBJ2-7	many	TRBV4-1	ASSQEGVSAGSLLYEQY
.	12	TRBJ2-7	many	TRBV6-1	ASILKAGVDEQY
.	13	TRBJ1-6	few	TRBV6-1	ASSYEGRSNSPLH
TRBD2	13	TRBJ2-6	.	TRBV28	ASGGGSAGANVLT
TRBD1	11	TRBJ1-1	many	TRBV18	ASSPQGATEAF
.	10	TRBJ2-5	few	TRBV2	ASSVVAGTQY
.	12	TRBJ1-1	many	TRBV2	ARSDSLPNTEAF
TRBD2	11	TRBJ2-1	many	TRBV7-3	ASSPTSGTEQF
TRBD2	14	TRBJ2-1	.	TRBV7-9	ASSTNSGRAFNEQF
TRBD1	12	TRBJ1-5	.	TRBV2	ASSQGAIHQPQH
.	12	TRBJ2-1	.	TRBV15	ATSRVDAYNEQF
.	12	TRBJ2-3	.	TRBV6-1	ASTRSLVPDTQY
.	13	TRBJ2-5	.	TRBV6-6	ASSYTINREETQY